This is a list of T cell receptor beta chains from one sample in a study of control samples from healthy donors and cancer patients. Clones were sequenced by immunoSEQ multiplex PCR, and TCRdb holds only the in-frame ones, with some missing. The sample has around 80,000 clones; roughly 90% are singletons. The sequenced material came from blood. The receptors come from a woman in her 50s in good health. Each CDR3 is given without its conserved first and last residue. Each record gives: J gene, V gene, clone size, CDR3 protein. A clone size is listed for some rows: how often the clone was seen (once, few, many), or a class if it is expanded.

J gene: TRBJ1-1; V gene: TRBV7-2; clone size: .; CDR3 protein: ASSLRTFSTEAF
J gene: TRBJ1-2; V gene: TRBV2; clone size: .; CDR3 protein: ASSETGYGYT
J gene: TRBJ2-3; V gene: TRBV29-1; clone size: .; CDR3 protein: SVEAGAAGAGAQY
J gene: TRBJ2-3; V gene: TRBV27; clone size: .; CDR3 protein: ASRERGGTDTQY
J gene: TRBJ2-4; V gene: TRBV11-2; clone size: .; CDR3 protein: ASSSPQGVRGIQY
J gene: TRBJ2-1; V gene: TRBV27; clone size: .; CDR3 protein: ASSVITGTINEQF
J gene: TRBJ1-2; V gene: TRBV14; clone size: .; CDR3 protein: ASSLPGTGLRGYT
J gene: TRBJ1-1; V gene: TRBV5-1; clone size: few; CDR3 protein: ASSFARGKAF
J gene: TRBJ2-3; V gene: TRBV28; clone size: .; CDR3 protein: ASSLRGGTQY
J gene: TRBJ2-1; V gene: TRBV15; clone size: once; CDR3 protein: ATSRGAQDEQF
J gene: TRBJ1-5; V gene: TRBV2; clone size: .; CDR3 protein: ASSDLQGYQPQH
J gene: TRBJ2-7; V gene: TRBV6-5; clone size: .; CDR3 protein: ASGSRDRIAYEQY
J gene: TRBJ2-3; V gene: TRBV6-6; clone size: .; CDR3 protein: ASRSAPGQGLDTQY
J gene: TRBJ2-7; V gene: TRBV29-1; clone size: .; CDR3 protein: SVETGEDYEQY
J gene: TRBJ2-3; V gene: TRBV27; clone size: .; CDR3 protein: ASSFAGGDSWHTQY
J gene: TRBJ1-2; V gene: TRBV14; clone size: .; CDR3 protein: ASSQIGRGYT
J gene: TRBJ2-7; V gene: TRBV4-1; clone size: .; CDR3 protein: ASSQVLLQRQAYEQY
J gene: TRBJ2-2; V gene: TRBV2; clone size: .; CDR3 protein: ASRSGALTGELF
J gene: TRBJ2-7; V gene: TRBV4-1; clone size: .; CDR3 protein: ASSLTEGPYEQY
J gene: TRBJ1-4; V gene: TRBV19; clone size: once; CDR3 protein: AASLDTNEKLF
J gene: TRBJ2-3; V gene: TRBV25-1; clone size: .; CDR3 protein: ASSDGSAGGPTDTQY
J gene: TRBJ1-2; V gene: TRBV25-1; clone size: .; CDR3 protein: ASSLQENYGYT
J gene: TRBJ1-1; V gene: TRBV2; clone size: once; CDR3 protein: ASSDSRGTEAF
J gene: TRBJ2-7; V gene: TRBV5-4; clone size: once; CDR3 protein: ASSPPGQGEEQY
J gene: TRBJ1-1; V gene: TRBV5-6; clone size: .; CDR3 protein: ASSIRETEAF
J gene: TRBJ1-2; V gene: TRBV18; clone size: .; CDR3 protein: ASSPGTGNGYT
J gene: TRBJ1-1; V gene: TRBV19; clone size: .; CDR3 protein: ASSPRGRGTEAF
J gene: TRBJ2-2; V gene: TRBV7-8; clone size: once; CDR3 protein: ASSLDLGEAGELF
J gene: TRBJ1-1; V gene: TRBV2; clone size: once; CDR3 protein: ASIRGGPTEAF
J gene: TRBJ2-3; V gene: TRBV2; clone size: .; CDR3 protein: ASREGGAYGNTQY
J gene: TRBJ2-7; V gene: TRBV10-3; clone size: .; CDR3 protein: AISWTGESVSEQY
J gene: TRBJ1-1; V gene: TRBV18; clone size: .; CDR3 protein: ASSPRSAGQVTEAF
J gene: TRBJ1-1; V gene: TRBV19; clone size: .; CDR3 protein: ASTGASNTEAF
J gene: TRBJ2-2; V gene: TRBV6-4; clone size: .; CDR3 protein: ASSDSRDSHPGELF
J gene: TRBJ1-2; V gene: TRBV6-5; clone size: .; CDR3 protein: ASRDRGPLYYGYT
J gene: TRBJ1-2; V gene: TRBV7-2; clone size: once; CDR3 protein: ASSPDPMYGYT
J gene: TRBJ1-3; V gene: TRBV7-8; clone size: .; CDR3 protein: ASSLVITSPIY
J gene: TRBJ2-3; V gene: TRBV19; clone size: .; CDR3 protein: ASTHAGTDTQY
J gene: TRBJ1-2; V gene: TRBV6-5; clone size: .; CDR3 protein: ASSPTGGYGYT
J gene: TRBJ2-7; V gene: TRBV6-5; clone size: .; CDR3 protein: ASRRTEYYEQY
J gene: TRBJ1-1; V gene: TRBV20-1; clone size: few; CDR3 protein: SASLGALNTEAF
J gene: TRBJ1-5; V gene: TRBV6-1; clone size: .; CDR3 protein: ASSGWGPGEDQPQH
J gene: TRBJ1-2; V gene: TRBV10-2; clone size: .; CDR3 protein: ASSESSAGYGYT
J gene: TRBJ1-6; V gene: TRBV6-1; clone size: .; CDR3 protein: ASSDVDSPLH
J gene: TRBJ2-3; V gene: TRBV25-1; clone size: .; CDR3 protein: ATQSGGAYDTQY
J gene: TRBJ1-4; V gene: TRBV30; clone size: .; CDR3 protein: AWSVGGAGGEKLF
J gene: TRBJ2-7; V gene: TRBV7-8; clone size: .; CDR3 protein: ASSLAGVTYEQY
J gene: TRBJ2-2; V gene: TRBV10-3; clone size: .; CDR3 protein: AISETADTGELF
J gene: TRBJ2-4; V gene: TRBV7-9; clone size: .; CDR3 protein: ASSSTVLAGALAKNIQY
J gene: TRBJ2-3; V gene: TRBV27; clone size: .; CDR3 protein: ASSEGANTDTQY
J gene: TRBJ2-1; V gene: TRBV15; clone size: .; CDR3 protein: ATSRGRRDRRYNEQF
J gene: TRBJ2-7; V gene: TRBV20-1; clone size: .; CDR3 protein: SASLYTPSSYEQY
J gene: TRBJ2-2; V gene: TRBV20-1; clone size: .; CDR3 protein: SAEQTGELF